This T cell receptor (beta chain) was observed in a study of blood T cell repertoires in COVID-19 (dated by TCRdb to the early 2020s). With regard to the full study: The collaborator samples originated in the United States, Italy and Spain and spanned the acute and convalescent phases of COVID-19. The material from the prospective study consisted of cDNA or gDNA derived from T cells, B-cell-depleted T cells, or PBMCs. The dataset comprised deeply sampled blood TCRbeta repertoires from subjects exposed to, actively infected with, or recovered from COVID-19. The repertoires were made available in a free public database intended to serve as a resource for research on the immune response to SARS-CoV-2. Samples came from the ongoing ImmuneRACE study (first 160 participants) plus 1,254 subjects from 6 global collaborators. A de-identified subject ID, COVID-19 status, age in years and sex were almost always included in the sample metadata. Where available, HLA class I and class II types were obtained from metadata supplied by the sample provider rather than from assay-based typing.

The immunoSEQ Assay, a bias-controlled multiplex PCR, was used to amplify TCRbeta CDR3 regions from genomic DNA. On the authors' methods: Nucleated cell counts per sample were estimated from amplification of reference gene primers within the assay. To quantify the absolute abundance of each unique TCRbeta CDR3 rearrangement, sequence reads were collapsed and filtered. For each sample, productive Simpson clonality was calculated by taking the square root of Simpson's diversity index across productive rearrangements. The source is immuneACCESS, and TCRdb retained only in-frame sequences with V and J called. Part of the clones is not carried over; for the studies checked, unresolved V genes explain less than half of this, and the remainder is unexplained. That table supplies the V and J calls and clone size; D and trimming were determined from the DNA. This sample is represented by around 86,000 clones; 75% to 85% of them were singletons. Roughly 32% of the sample is in the top ten clones.

CDR1 is given as SGHDT and CDR2 as YYEEEE, both from the germline V gene. V is shortened by 4 bases, J by 7 bases, and the region joining them spans 3 bases. Inclusive of the bounding cysteine and phenylalanine, the CDR3 is 10 residues long. The kept DNA is CDR3 alone, 30 bases in frame from the first base. Beyond this particular receptor, the publication reports: How much clinical and demographic metadata was included differed by source and by participant, and the metadata was provided uncurated.

In this sample, this clone turned up a few times. Which antigen it targets is not known. Base qualities are not recorded, but no much larger clone differs from it by a single base. Collaborating institutions collected whole blood in K2EDTA tubes following their own protocols. For TCRbeta analysis, collaborators shipped samples as frozen whole blood, isolated PBMCs, or DNA extracted from either of those sample types. The chain employs TRBV5-6 and TRBJ1-5; the D gene assignment is ambiguous. The source of this sequence is an elderly woman with acute or convalescent COVID-19. Material for sequencing was peripheral blood. CDR3 loop: CASSLQPQHF. In nucleotides, the sequence is TGTGCCAGCAGCCTACAGCCCCAGCATTTT.